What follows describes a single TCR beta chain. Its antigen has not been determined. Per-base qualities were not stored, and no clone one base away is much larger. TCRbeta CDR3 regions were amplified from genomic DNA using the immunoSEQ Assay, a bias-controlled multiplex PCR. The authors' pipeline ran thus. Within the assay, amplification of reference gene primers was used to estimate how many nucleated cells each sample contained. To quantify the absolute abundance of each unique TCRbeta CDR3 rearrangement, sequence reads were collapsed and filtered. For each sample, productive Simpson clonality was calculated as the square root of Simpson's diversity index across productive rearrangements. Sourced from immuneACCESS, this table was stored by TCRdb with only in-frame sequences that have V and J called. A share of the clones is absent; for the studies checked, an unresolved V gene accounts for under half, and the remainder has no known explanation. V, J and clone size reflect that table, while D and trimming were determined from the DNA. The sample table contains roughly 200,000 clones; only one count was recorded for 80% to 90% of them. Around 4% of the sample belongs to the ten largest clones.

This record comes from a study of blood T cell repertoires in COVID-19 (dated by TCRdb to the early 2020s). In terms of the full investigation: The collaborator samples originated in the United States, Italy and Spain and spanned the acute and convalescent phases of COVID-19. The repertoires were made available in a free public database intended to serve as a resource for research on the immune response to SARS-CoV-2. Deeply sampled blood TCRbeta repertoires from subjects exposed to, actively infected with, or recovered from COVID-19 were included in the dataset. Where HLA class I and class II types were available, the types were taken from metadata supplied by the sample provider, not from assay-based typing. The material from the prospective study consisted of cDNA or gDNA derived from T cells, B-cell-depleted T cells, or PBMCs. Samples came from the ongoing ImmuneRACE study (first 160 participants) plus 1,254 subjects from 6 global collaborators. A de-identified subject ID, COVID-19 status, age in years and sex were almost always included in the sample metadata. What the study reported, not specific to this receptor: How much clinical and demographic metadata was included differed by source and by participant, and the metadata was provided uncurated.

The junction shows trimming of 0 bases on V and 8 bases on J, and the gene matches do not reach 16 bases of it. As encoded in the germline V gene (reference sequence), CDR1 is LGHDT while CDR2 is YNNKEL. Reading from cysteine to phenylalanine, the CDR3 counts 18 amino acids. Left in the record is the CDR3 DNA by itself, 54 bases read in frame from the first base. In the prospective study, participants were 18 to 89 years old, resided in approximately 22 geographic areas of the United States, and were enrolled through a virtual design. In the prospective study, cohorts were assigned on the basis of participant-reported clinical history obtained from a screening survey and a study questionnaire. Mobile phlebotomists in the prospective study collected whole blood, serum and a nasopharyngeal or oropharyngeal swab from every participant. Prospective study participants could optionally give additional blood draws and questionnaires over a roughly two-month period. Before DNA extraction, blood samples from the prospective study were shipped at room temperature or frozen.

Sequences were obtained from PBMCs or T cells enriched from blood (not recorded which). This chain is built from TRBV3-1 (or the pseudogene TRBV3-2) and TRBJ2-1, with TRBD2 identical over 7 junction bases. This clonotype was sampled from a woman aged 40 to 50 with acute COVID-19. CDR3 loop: CASSQEVSLAGVYYEQFF. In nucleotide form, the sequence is TGTGCCAGCAGCCAAGAAGTTTCTTTGGCGGGAGTATATTATGAGCAGTTCTTC.